A selection of T cell receptor beta chains follows, all from one sample in a study of blood T cell repertoires in COVID-19. TCRdb's table, derived via immunoSEQ multiplex PCR, lists solely in-frame clones and lacks some. The sample includes 150,000 to 200,000 clones, 80% of them seen just once. The material sequenced was PBMCs or T cells enriched from blood (not recorded which). All receptors derive from a man in his forties who had recovered from COVID-19. The CDR3 runs from the conserved cysteine through the conserved F or W. Each record gives: clone size, V gene, J gene, CDR3 length, CDR3 protein. Rows may omit the clone size; those that give it use once, few, many or a size class.

clone_size: NA; v_call: TRBV19; j_call: TRBJ2-3; cdr3_length: 14; cdr3_aa: CASSITLATDTQYF
clone_size: NA; v_call: TRBV9; j_call: TRBJ2-6; cdr3_length: 17; cdr3_aa: CASSVGTGSSGANVLTF
clone_size: NA; v_call: TRBV7-6; j_call: TRBJ2-2; cdr3_length: 15; cdr3_aa: CASSLSVGPRRELFF
clone_size: NA; v_call: TRBV18; j_call: TRBJ2-3; cdr3_length: 14; cdr3_aa: CASSPPIRTDTQYF
clone_size: NA; v_call: TRBV10-3; j_call: TRBJ2-3; cdr3_length: 16; cdr3_aa: CANSPGRPSSTDTQYF
clone_size: few; v_call: TRBV5-4; j_call: TRBJ1-2; cdr3_length: 14; cdr3_aa: CASSLGGANYGYTF
clone_size: once; v_call: TRBV5-8; j_call: TRBJ2-5; cdr3_length: 16; cdr3_aa: CASSPEGFRGAETQYF
clone_size: once; v_call: TRBV5-6; j_call: TRBJ2-1; cdr3_length: 12; cdr3_aa: CASSLGQTDRFF
clone_size: NA; v_call: TRBV7-3; j_call: TRBJ2-2; cdr3_length: 14; cdr3_aa: CASSSGLDSGELFF
clone_size: NA; v_call: TRBV7-9; j_call: TRBJ2-3; cdr3_length: 13; cdr3_aa: CASGRGPTDTQYF
clone_size: NA; v_call: TRBV10-1; j_call: TRBJ2-1; cdr3_length: 15; cdr3_aa: CASSESTGGVDEQFF
clone_size: NA; v_call: TRBV2; j_call: TRBJ2-1; cdr3_length: 13; cdr3_aa: CASERGPYNEQFF
clone_size: NA; v_call: TRBV15; j_call: TRBJ1-1; cdr3_length: 14; cdr3_aa: CATRVAGGYTEAFF
clone_size: NA; v_call: TRBV7-3; j_call: TRBJ2-1; cdr3_length: 14; cdr3_aa: CASSLGAISFEQFF
clone_size: few; v_call: TRBV10-2; j_call: TRBJ1-3; cdr3_length: 13; cdr3_aa: CASGWDSGNTIYF
clone_size: few; v_call: TRBV5-5; j_call: TRBJ1-5; cdr3_length: 15; cdr3_aa: CASSLTSRGNQPQHF
clone_size: once; v_call: TRBV9; j_call: TRBJ2-1; cdr3_length: 15; cdr3_aa: CASSVAGTAYNEQFF
clone_size: few; v_call: TRBV24-1; j_call: TRBJ2-3; cdr3_length: 17; cdr3_aa: CATSDFWTSGSTDTQYF
clone_size: NA; v_call: TRBV11-2; j_call: TRBJ2-7; cdr3_length: 16; cdr3_aa: CASSPSGAGGTYEQYF
clone_size: NA; v_call: TRBV27; j_call: NA; cdr3_length: 13; cdr3_aa: CASSLQGSYEQYF
clone_size: few; v_call: TRBV10-3; j_call: TRBJ1-2; cdr3_length: 14; cdr3_aa: CAISSPRGGNGYTF
clone_size: few; v_call: TRBV24-1; j_call: TRBJ2-3; cdr3_length: 18; cdr3_aa: CATSDLGGADASTDTQYF
clone_size: NA; v_call: TRBV6-1; j_call: TRBJ2-6; cdr3_length: 18; cdr3_aa: CASSDPPGGAAGANVLTF
clone_size: NA; v_call: TRBV20-1; j_call: TRBJ2-7; cdr3_length: 15; cdr3_aa: CSASGSDSFFYEQYF
clone_size: few; v_call: TRBV2; j_call: TRBJ1-1; cdr3_length: 15; cdr3_aa: CASSEAGGRVTEAFF
clone_size: once; v_call: TRBV2; j_call: TRBJ2-5; cdr3_length: 16; cdr3_aa: CASSEGQGGGQETQYF
clone_size: NA; v_call: TRBV5-1; j_call: TRBJ2-7; cdr3_length: 14; cdr3_aa: CASSRDDGAYEQYF
clone_size: NA; v_call: TRBV18; j_call: TRBJ1-2; cdr3_length: 14; cdr3_aa: CASSPTELNYGYTF
clone_size: NA; v_call: TRBV7-2; j_call: TRBJ2-1; cdr3_length: 16; cdr3_aa: CASSRLAGGLMGEQFF
clone_size: NA; v_call: TRBV20-1; j_call: TRBJ1-5; cdr3_length: 13; cdr3_aa: CSASRTGAQPQHF
clone_size: NA; v_call: TRBV7-6; j_call: TRBJ1-4; cdr3_length: 15; cdr3_aa: CASSSTWGHNEKLFF
clone_size: NA; v_call: TRBV7-9; j_call: TRBJ2-2; cdr3_length: 14; cdr3_aa: CASSLVSTTGELFF
clone_size: few; v_call: TRBV30; j_call: TRBJ1-2; cdr3_length: 14; cdr3_aa: CAWSVSRTGGGYTF
clone_size: few; v_call: TRBV5-5; j_call: TRBJ1-1; cdr3_length: 14; cdr3_aa: CASSPGHKNTEAFF
clone_size: NA; v_call: TRBV30; j_call: TRBJ2-1; cdr3_length: 16; cdr3_aa: CAWSGLAGATYNEQFF
clone_size: NA; v_call: TRBV6-5; j_call: TRBJ1-5; cdr3_length: 14; cdr3_aa: CASSQQGALQPQHF
clone_size: NA; v_call: TRBV7-3; j_call: TRBJ1-6; cdr3_length: 15; cdr3_aa: CASSLMGTGDSPLHF
clone_size: few; v_call: TRBV7-8; j_call: TRBJ1-4; cdr3_length: 13; cdr3_aa: CASRGQTNEKLFF
clone_size: NA; v_call: TRBV19; j_call: TRBJ1-1; cdr3_length: 17; cdr3_aa: CASSSSSRDRGGWQAFF
clone_size: NA; v_call: TRBV5-1; j_call: TRBJ2-7; cdr3_length: 15; cdr3_aa: CASRLAPDTSYEQYF
clone_size: NA; v_call: TRBV11-2; j_call: TRBJ2-5; cdr3_length: 15; cdr3_aa: CASRLLAGGRETQYF
clone_size: NA; v_call: TRBV9; j_call: TRBJ2-3; cdr3_length: 15; cdr3_aa: CASSVEVAPASTQYF
clone_size: NA; v_call: TRBV5-1; j_call: TRBJ2-5; cdr3_length: 15; cdr3_aa: CASSLGTGPGETQYF
clone_size: few; v_call: TRBV5-1; j_call: TRBJ1-4; cdr3_length: 15; cdr3_aa: CASSRRTGRNEKLFF
clone_size: NA; v_call: TRBV10-1; j_call: TRBJ2-7; cdr3_length: 13; cdr3_aa: CASSDGGGNEQYF
clone_size: NA; v_call: TRBV30; j_call: TRBJ1-1; cdr3_length: 12; cdr3_aa: CAWKPQGPRVIF
clone_size: NA; v_call: TRBV9; j_call: TRBJ2-3; cdr3_length: 15; cdr3_aa: CASSAGDRGTDTQYF
clone_size: NA; v_call: TRBV2; j_call: TRBJ1-2; cdr3_length: 15; cdr3_aa: CASSERSDSYYGYTF
clone_size: NA; v_call: TRBV12-3/TRBV12-4; j_call: TRBJ1-2; cdr3_length: 13; cdr3_aa: CASTRDGGYGYTF
clone_size: NA; v_call: TRBV5-1; j_call: TRBJ2-3; cdr3_length: 15; cdr3_aa: CASSHAGLGTDTQYF
clone_size: NA; v_call: TRBV29-1; j_call: TRBJ1-4; cdr3_length: 15; cdr3_aa: CSVAPLTGMGEKLFF
clone_size: NA; v_call: TRBV3-1/TRBV3-2; j_call: TRBJ2-5; cdr3_length: 15; cdr3_aa: CASSRPSGAKETQYF